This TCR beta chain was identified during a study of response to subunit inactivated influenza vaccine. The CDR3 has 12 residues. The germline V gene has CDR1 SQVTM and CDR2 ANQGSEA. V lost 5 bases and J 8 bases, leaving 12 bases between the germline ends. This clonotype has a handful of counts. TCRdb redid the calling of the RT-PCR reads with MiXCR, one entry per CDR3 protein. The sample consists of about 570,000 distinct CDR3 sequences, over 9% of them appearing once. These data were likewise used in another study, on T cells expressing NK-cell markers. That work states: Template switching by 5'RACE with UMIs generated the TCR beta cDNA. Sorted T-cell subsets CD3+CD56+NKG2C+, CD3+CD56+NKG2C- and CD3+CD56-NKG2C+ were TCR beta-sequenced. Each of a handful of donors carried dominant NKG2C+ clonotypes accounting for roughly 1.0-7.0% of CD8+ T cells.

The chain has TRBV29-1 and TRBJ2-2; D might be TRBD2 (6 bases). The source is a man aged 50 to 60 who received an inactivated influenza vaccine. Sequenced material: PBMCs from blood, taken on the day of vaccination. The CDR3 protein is CSVTLGGGELFF. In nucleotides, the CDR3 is TGCAGCGTTACCCTCGGGGGTGGGGAGCTGTTTTTT.